A single sample is the source of the 10 T cell receptor beta chains below, sequenced in a study of cytomegalovirus exposure and HLA in healthy donors (dated by TCRdb to the late 2010s). Libraries were built with the immunoSEQ multiplex PCR assay. The clones in this table, taken by TCRdb from immuneACCESS, are in-frame only. Not every clone is retained; where verified, under half of the shortfall comes from an unresolved V gene, and the cause of the rest is unknown. The sample table records some 250,000 clones; roughly 89% of these occur just once. In total, the top ten clones hold under 0.4% of the sample. The sample consisted of PBMCs. These receptors originate from a young woman in good health and CMV-seronegative.

The rearrangement uses TRBV6-4 and TRBJ1-1; D is uncertain. V shed 2 bases and J shed 8 bases, with 6 bases lying between them. This CDR3 has 11 residues. Germline V lookup: CDR1 MRHNA, CDR2 SNTAGT. The CDR3 nucleotides read TGTGCCAGCAGTGACGGAGTGGAAGCTTTCTTT. Encoded protein: CASSDGVEAFF.

The CDR3 DNA follows: TGTGCCAGCAGCTTGACAGGGGTAGAAGGCTACACCTTC. The encoded protein is CASSLTGVEGYTF. This chain uses TRBV5-4 with TRBJ1-2; 7 nucleotides line up with TRBD1. The germline gives CDR1 SGHNT, CDR2 YYREEE (reference sequence). The ends lost 1 base at V and 8 bases at J; junction bases unmatched: 5. The CDR3 runs to 13 residues.

This clone was counted a few times. The chain has TRBV5-6 and TRBJ1-6; TRBD1 aligns across 7 bases. Germline assignment: CDR1 SGHDT and CDR2 YYEEEE. Trimming took 3 bases from V and 5 from J; bases not matched to a gene: 8. This CDR3 spans 16 amino acids. The CDR3 reads CASSSYRTGDNSPLHF. CDR3 coding DNA: TGTGCCAGCAGCTCTTACCGAACAGGGGATAATTCACCCCTCCACTTT. Full variable domain (missing parts from reference TRBV5-6 and TRBJ1-6): DAGVTQSPTHLIKTRGQQVTLRCSPKSGHDTVSWYQQALGQGPQFIFQYYEEEERQRGNFPDRFSGHQFPNYSSELNVNALLLGDSALYLCASSSYRTGDNSPLHFGNGTRLTVT.

J is TRBJ2-7 and V is TRBV10-2, with D perhaps TRBD1 (6 bases). The CDR3 is 15 amino acids. The V gene's germline CDR1 is WSHSY and CDR2 SAAADI. V was pared by 3 bases and J by 1 base, with 13 bases between. The CDR3 spells CASSDPGQSSYEQYF. The CDR3 DNA is TGCGCCAGCAGTGATCCGGGACAAAGTTCCTACGAGCAGTACTTC.

The genes are TRBV15 and TRBJ1-6, with TRBD1 as a possible D gene (6 bases). This CDR3 has 15 amino acids. Germline loops: CDR1 LNHNV, CDR2 YYDKDF (reference sequence). Trimming took off 4 bases at V and 8 bases at J, with 15 bases between the two ends. The DNA of the CDR3 is TGTGCCACCAGCATAAACAGGGAACTACATTCACCCCTCCACTTT. Amino acids: CATSINRELHSPLHF.

This clone was counted once. The CDR3 spells CASSRGRGYLGTQYF. The DNA of the CDR3 is TGTGCCAGCAGCCGGGGGAGGGGGTACCTCGGGACCCAGTACTTC. The chain couples TRBV6-5 to TRBJ2-5, with D perhaps matching TRBD2 (7 bases). Germline V lookup: CDR1 MNHEY, CDR2 SVGAGI. V shed 6 bases and J shed 7 bases, with 21 bases lying between them. The CDR3 extends over 15 amino acids.

This chain connects TRBV19 to TRBJ1-3; D is perhaps TRBD1 (6 bases). Germline loops: CDR1 LNHDA, CDR2 SQIVND (reference sequence). Trimming left V 5 bases short and J 0 bases short, with 14 bases between. The CDR3 runs 16 residues. CDR3 in DNA: TGTGCCAGTAGTTCAACAGGGTGGGACTCTGGAAACACCATATATTTT. Translated: CASSSTGWDSGNTIYF.

The sample holds one count of this clone. The V gene is TRBV4-1, the J gene TRBJ1-4; D unresolved. Germline loops: CDR1 MGHRA, CDR2 YSYEKL. V was cut by 2 bases and J by 2 bases, with 18 bases left in between. The CDR3 totals 18 residues. CDR3 protein: CASSQFTRLRLTNEKLFF. The CDR3 DNA follows: TGCGCCAGCAGCCAATTTACACGGCTCAGGCTCACTAATGAAAAACTGTTTTTT.

The chain uses TRBV6-6 and TRBJ2-2; 9 nucleotides line up with TRBD2. J was trimmed by 6 bases and V by 9 bases; bases with no gene match: 11. The germline CDR1 and CDR2 sequences are MNHNY and SVGAGI (reference sequence). The CDR3 runs 15 residues. The CDR3 region has the DNA TGTGCCAGTCAAGCGGGAGGAGCGATAGCCGGGGAGCTGTTTTTT. Protein sequence: CASQAGGAIAGELFF.

About this clone itself: Different DNA sequences within this sample yield the same CDR3. CDR3 DNA: TGTGCCAGCTCACCCGGGCAGGGGAACACTGAAGCTTTCTTT. Translation: CASSPGQGNTEAFF. The genes are TRBV18 and TRBJ1-1, with a weak D call TRBD1 (5 bases). The V gene's germline CDR1 is KGHSH and CDR2 LQKENI. The V end lost 3 bases, the J end lost 1 base, and 9 bases lay between the germline ends. The CDR3 extends over 14 amino acids. The full variable domain, in which reference TRBV18 and TRBJ1-1 provide the parts outside the CDR3, is NAGVMQNPRHLVRRRGQEARLRCSPMKGHSHVYWYRQLPEEGLKFMVYLQKENIIDESGMPKERFSAEFPKEGPSILRIQQVVRGDSAAYFCASSPGQGNTEAFFGQGTRLTVV.